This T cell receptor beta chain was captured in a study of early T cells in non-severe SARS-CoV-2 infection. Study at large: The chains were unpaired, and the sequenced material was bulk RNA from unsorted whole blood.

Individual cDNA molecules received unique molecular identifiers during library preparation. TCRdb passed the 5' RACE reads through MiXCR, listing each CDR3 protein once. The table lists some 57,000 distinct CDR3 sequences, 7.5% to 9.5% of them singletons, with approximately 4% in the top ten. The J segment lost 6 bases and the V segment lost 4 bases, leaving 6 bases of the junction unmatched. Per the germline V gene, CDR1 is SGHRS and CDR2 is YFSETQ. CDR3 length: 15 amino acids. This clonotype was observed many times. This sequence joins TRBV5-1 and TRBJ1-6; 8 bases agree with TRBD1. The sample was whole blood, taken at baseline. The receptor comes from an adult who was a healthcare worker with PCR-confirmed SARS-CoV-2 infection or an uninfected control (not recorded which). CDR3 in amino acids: CASSRTGPGNSPLHF. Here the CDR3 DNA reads TGCGCCAGCAGCAGGACAGGGCCCGGTAATTCACCCCTCCACTTT.